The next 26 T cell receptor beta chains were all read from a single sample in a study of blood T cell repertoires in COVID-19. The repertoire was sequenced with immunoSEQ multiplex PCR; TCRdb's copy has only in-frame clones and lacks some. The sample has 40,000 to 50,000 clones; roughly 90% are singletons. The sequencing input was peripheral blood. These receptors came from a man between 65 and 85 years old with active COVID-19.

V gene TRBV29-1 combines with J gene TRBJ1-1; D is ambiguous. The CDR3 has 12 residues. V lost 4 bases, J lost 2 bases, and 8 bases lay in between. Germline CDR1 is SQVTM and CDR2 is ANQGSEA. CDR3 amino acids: CSVAGINTEAFF. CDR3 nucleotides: TGCAGCGTTGCGGGGATTAACACTGAAGCTTTCTTT.

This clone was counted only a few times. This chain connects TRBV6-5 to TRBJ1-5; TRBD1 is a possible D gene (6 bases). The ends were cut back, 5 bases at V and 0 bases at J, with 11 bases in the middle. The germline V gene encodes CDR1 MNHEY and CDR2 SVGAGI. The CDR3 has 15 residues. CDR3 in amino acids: CASSPGQYSNQPQHF. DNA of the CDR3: TGTGCCAGCAGTCCGGGACAATATAGCAATCAGCCCCAGCATTTT.

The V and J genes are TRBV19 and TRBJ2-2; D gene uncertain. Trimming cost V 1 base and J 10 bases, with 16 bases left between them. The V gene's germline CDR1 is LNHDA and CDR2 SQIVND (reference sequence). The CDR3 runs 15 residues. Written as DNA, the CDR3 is TGTGCCAGTAGTATAGGCCTCCAAACCCCTACGGAGCTGTTTTTT. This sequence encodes CASSIGLQTPTELFF.

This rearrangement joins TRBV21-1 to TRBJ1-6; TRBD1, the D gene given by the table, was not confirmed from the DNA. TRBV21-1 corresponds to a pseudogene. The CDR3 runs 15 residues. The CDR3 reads CASLNKGVLGSPLHF. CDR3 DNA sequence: TGTGCCAGCTTGAATAAGGGGGTGCTAGGGTCACCCCTCCACTTT.

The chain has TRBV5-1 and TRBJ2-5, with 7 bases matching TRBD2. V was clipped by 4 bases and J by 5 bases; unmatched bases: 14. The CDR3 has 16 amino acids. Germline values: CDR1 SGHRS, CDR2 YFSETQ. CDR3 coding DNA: TGCGCCAGCAGCCGTGATCTAGCGGTTGGTGGGGAGACCCAGTACTTC. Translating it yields CASSRDLAVGGETQYF.

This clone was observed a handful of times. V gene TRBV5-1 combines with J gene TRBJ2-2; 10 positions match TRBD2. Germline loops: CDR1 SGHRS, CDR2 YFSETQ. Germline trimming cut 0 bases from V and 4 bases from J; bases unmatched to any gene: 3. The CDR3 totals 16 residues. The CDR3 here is CASSLGSGRATGELFF. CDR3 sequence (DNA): TGCGCCAGCAGCTTGGGAAGCGGGAGGGCCACCGGGGAGCTGTTTTTT.

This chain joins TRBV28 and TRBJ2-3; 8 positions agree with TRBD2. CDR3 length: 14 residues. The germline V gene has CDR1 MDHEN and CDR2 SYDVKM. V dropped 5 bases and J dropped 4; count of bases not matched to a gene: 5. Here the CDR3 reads CASSTRGGADTQYF. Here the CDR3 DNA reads TGTGCCAGCAGTACCCGGGGGGGCGCAGATACGCAGTATTTT.

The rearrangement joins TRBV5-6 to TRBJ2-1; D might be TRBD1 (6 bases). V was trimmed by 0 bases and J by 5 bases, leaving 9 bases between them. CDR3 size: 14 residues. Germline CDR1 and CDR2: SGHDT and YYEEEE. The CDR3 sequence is CASSLGTAHNEQFF. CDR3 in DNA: TGTGCCAGCAGCTTGGGGACAGCCCACAATGAGCAGTTCTTC.

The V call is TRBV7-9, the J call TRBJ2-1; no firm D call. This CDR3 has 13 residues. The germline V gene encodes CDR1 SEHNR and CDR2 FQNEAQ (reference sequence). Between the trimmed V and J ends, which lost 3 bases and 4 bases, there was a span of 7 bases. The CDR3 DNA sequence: TGTGCCAGCAGCTTTAACAGTTACAATGAGCAGTTCTTC. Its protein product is CASSFNSYNEQFF. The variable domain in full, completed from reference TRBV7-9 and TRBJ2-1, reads DTGVSQNPRHKITKRGQNVTFRCDPISEHNRLYWYRQTLGQGPEFLTYFQNEAQLEKSRLLSDRFSAERPKGSFSTLEIQRTEQGDSAMYLCASSFNSYNEQFFGPGTRLTVL.

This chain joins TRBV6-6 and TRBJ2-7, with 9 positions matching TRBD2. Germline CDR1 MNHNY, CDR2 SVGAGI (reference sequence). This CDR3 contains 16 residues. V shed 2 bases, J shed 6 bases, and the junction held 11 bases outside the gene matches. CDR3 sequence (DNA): TGTGCCAGCAGTTACAGAGCGGGCGGGAGGGCCTCCGAGCAGTACTTC. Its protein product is CASSYRAGGRASEQYF.

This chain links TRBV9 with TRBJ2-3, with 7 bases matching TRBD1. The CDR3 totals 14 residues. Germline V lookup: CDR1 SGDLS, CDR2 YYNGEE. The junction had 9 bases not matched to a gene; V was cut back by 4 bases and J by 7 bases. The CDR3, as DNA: TGTGCCAGCAGCCCCCAGACAGGGCATAATACGCAGTATTTT. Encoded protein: CASSPQTGHNTQYF.

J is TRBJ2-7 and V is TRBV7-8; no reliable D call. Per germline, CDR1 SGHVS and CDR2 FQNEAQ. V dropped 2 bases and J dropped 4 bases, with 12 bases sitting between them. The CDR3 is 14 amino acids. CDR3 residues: CASSLTQVSYEQYF. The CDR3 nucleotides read TGTGCCAGCAGCTTAACACAAGTATCTTACGAGCAGTACTTC.

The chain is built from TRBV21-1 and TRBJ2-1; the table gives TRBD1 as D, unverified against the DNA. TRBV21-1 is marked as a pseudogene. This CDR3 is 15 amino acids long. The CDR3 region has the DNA TGTGCCAGCAGCAAGAGTCAGACAGAGACGAATGAGCAGTTCTTC. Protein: CASSKSQTETNEQFF.

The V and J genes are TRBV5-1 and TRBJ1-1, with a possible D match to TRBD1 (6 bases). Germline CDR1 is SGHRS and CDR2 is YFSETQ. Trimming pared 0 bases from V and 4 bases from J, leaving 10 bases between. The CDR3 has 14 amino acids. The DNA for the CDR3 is TGCGCCAGCAGCTTGGGTGACAGGTTCACTGAAGCTTTCTTT. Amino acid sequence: CASSLGDRFTEAFF. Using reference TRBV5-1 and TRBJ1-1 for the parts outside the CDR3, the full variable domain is KAGVTQTPRYLIKTRGQQVTLSCSPISGHRSVSWYQQTPGQGLQFLFEYFSETQRNKGNFPGRFSGRQFSNSRSEMNVSTLELGDSALYLCASSLGDRFTEAFFGQGTRLTVV.

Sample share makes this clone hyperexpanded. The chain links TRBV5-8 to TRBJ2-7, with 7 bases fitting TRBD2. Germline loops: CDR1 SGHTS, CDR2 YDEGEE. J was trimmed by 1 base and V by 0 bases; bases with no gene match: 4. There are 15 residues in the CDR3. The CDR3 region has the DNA TGTGCCAGCAGCTTGGGGGCTAGCGGATCCTACGAGCAGTACTTC. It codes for CASSLGASGSYEQYF.

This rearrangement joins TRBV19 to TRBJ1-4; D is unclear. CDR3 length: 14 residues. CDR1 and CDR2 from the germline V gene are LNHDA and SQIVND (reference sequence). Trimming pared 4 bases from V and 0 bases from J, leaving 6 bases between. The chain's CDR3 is CASSTVATNEKLFF. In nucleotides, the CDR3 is TGTGCCAGTAGTACGGTGGCAACTAATGAAAAACTGTTTTTT.

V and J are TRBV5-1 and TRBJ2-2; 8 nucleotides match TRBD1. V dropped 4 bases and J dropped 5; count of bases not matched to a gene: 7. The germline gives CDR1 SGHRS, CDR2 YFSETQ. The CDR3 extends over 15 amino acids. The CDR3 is CASSPGQGRTGELFF. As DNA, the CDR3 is TGCGCCAGCAGCCCTGGACAGGGAAGGACCGGGGAGCTGTTTTTT.

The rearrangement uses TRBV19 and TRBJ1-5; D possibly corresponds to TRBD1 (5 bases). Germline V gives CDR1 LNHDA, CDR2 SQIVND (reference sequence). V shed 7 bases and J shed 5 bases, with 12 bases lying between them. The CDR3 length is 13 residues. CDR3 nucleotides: TGTGCCAGTACCCCCGGGGGAGATCAGCCCCAGCATTTT. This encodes CASTPGGDQPQHF. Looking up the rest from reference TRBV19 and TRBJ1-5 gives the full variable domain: DGGITQSPKYLFRKEGQNVTLSCEQNLNHDAMYWYRQDPGQGLRLIYYSQIVNDFQKGDIAEGYSVSREKKESFPLTVTSAQKNPTAFYLCASTPGGDQPQHFGDGTRLSIL.

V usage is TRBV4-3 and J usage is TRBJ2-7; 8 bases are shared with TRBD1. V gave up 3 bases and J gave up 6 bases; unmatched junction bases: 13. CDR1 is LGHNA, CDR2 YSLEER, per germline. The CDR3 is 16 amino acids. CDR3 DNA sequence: TGCGCCAGCAGCCACCGACGCGGACAGGGATTGCTCGAGCAGTACTTC. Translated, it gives CASSHRRGQGLLEQYF.

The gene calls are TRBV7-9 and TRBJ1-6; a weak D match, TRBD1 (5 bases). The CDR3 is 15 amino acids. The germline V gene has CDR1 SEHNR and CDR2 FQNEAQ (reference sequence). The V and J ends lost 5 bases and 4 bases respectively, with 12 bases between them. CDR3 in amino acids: CASSPMTAYNSPLHF. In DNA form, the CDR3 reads TGTGCCAGCAGCCCTATGACAGCATATAATTCACCCCTCCACTTT. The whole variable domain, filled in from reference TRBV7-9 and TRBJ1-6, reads DTGVSQNPRHKITKRGQNVTFRCDPISEHNRLYWYRQTLGQGPEFLTYFQNEAQLEKSRLLSDRFSAERPKGSFSTLEIQRTEQGDSAMYLCASSPMTAYNSPLHFGNGTRLTVT.

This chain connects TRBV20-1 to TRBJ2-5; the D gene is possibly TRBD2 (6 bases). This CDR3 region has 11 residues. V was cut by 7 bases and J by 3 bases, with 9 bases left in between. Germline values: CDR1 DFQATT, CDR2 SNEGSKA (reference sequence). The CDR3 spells CSGGLKETQYF. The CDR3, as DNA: TGCAGTGGGGGACTTAAAGAGACCCAGTACTTC.

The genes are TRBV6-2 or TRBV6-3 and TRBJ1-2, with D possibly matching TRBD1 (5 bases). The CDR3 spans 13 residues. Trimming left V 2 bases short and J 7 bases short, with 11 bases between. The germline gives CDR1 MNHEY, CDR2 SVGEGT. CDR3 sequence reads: CASSYREGFGYTF. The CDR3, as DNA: TGTGCCAGCAGTTACCGGGAGGGGTTTGGCTACACCTTC.

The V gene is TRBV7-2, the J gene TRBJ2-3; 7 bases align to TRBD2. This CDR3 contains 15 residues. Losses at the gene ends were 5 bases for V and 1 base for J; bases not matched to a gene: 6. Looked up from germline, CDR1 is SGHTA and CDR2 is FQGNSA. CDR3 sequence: CASSPYRGGTDTQYF. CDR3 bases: TGTGCCAGCAGCCCCTATCGGGGGGGCACAGATACGCAGTATTTT.

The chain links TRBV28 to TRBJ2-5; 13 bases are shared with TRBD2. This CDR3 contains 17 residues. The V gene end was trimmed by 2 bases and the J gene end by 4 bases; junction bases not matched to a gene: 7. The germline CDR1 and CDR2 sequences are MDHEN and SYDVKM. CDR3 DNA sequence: TGTGCCAGCAGTTTAGCGGGACTAGCGGGAAATCTAGAGACCCAGTACTTC. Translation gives CASSLAGLAGNLETQYF.

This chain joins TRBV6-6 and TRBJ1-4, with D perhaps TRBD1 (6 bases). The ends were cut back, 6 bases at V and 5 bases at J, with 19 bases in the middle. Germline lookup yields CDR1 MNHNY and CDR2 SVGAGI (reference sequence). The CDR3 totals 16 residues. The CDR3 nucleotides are TGTGCCAGCAGGTCCTCCCGGGGGGCCTGGAATGAAAAACTGTTTTTT. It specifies CASRSSRGAWNEKLFF.

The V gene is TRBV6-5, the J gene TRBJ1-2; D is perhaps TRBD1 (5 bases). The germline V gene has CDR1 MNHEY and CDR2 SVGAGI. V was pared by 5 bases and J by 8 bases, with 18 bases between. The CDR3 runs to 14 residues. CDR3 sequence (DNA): TGTGCCAGCAGTACGGATGGGGGGAGGAGGGGCTACACCTTC. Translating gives CASSTDGGRRGYTF.